This T cell receptor (beta chain) was identified in a study of molecular identifiers for immune sequencing clone quantification listed by TCRdb under 2018. Regarding the research as a whole: In a replicate experiment, RNA from roughly 20,000 or 100,000 naive CD8 T cells was split into five aliquots, four of which were sequenced. This methods study benchmarked molecular-identifier clustering-based TCR repertoire sequencing (MIDCIRS) and TCR RNA copy counting, using CD8 T cells to do so.

This clonotype was counted at least ten times. What this receptor recognizes is not known. Base quality data are lacking; no much larger clone is found one base away. The germline V gene (reference sequence) specifies MNHEY as CDR1 and SMNVEV as CDR2. Spanning cysteine to phenylalanine, the CDR3 consists of 13 amino acids. The sequence is cut down to CDR3 DNA, 39 bases in frame from base 1. At the junction V is shortened by 3 bases and J by 0 bases, with 4 bases in between. The research as a whole found: Roughly 2.8 recovered TCR RNA copies per cell were obtained by modeling, versus approximately 10 by digital PCR, implying a capture efficiency of about 30%. The naive libraries included spiked-in Jurkat TCR RNA (10 copies' worth), and this RNA is not part of the donor repertoire. Clones above 20 RNA copies held over 97% of molecules in CMV-specific effector cells but under 1% in naive cells. When barcode sub-clustering was left out, chimeric consensus sequences inflated TCR diversity, with chimeras reaching as high as 47%. Spiked-in Jurkat TCR RNA equal to a single cell's worth was reported to be detectable even within 1,200,000 naive CD8 T cells. Highly expanded clone sizes could be underestimated if identical TCR molecules share a barcode.

The library came from PCR. The sequencer was an Illumina HiSeq 4000. Bulk TCR libraries were prepared as previously described, using TCR primers listed in Table S5. Purification of total RNA was performed with the Qiagen AllPrep DNA/RNA kit. Before analysis, reads from multiple sequencing runs of the same library were pooled. Regarding the original processing steps: Reads were retained only if an exact TCR constant sequence was present, and the retained reads were trimmed to 150 nt and grouped according to their 12-nt molecular barcodes. Reads within each barcode group were sub-clustered using a 15% Levenshtein threshold, and quality-weighted consensus sequences were constructed for each RNA molecule. Non-functional sequences were excluded, and lower-count sequences lying one edit away from another sequence were also excluded. Barcode sub-clusters with fewer than 20% of the maximum read count were removed, based on fitting two negative binomial distributions. TCRdb reprocessing: public reads trimmed at Q25 with fastp, clones called with MiXCR, in-frame beta chains kept. All rows with the same CDR3 protein become a single entry with the most common DNA and genes. The V and J calls shown here were made by TCRdb, not taken from the authors' results. The sample has about half a million distinct CDR3 sequences on record, 20% to 25% of them singletons. In total, the top ten clones hold around 0.86% of the sample.

Libraries of naive CD8 T cells were built from around 20,000 to 990,000 sorted cells, with 10%, 30% or 50% of the purified RNA used. On a BD FACSAria II, naive CD8 T cells were FACS-sorted as CD8+CD4-CCR7+CD45RA+ and collected into RLT Plus buffer. Roughly ten TCR copies' worth of Jurkat RNA were spiked into roughly 18,000-1,000,000 naive CD8 T cell samples to test detection sensitivity. Enrichment of CD8 T cells was done with RosetteSep CD8+ T Cell Enrichment Cocktail plus Ficoll-Paque, and ACK red cell lysis came afterward. Rearrangement joined TRBV27 to TRBJ2-3; the D gene lacks a confident call. The source is a human donor in good health. Some libraries in this study had Jurkat cell RNA spiked in. The sample comprised naive CD8+ T cells from blood, with Jurkat cell RNA spiked in. Reading the label with the study, this specimen's cell subset or site is: FACS-sorted CD8+CD4-CCR7+CD45RA+ naive T cells. CDR3 reads: CASSFSSTDTQYF. The sequence in DNA is TGTGCCAGCAGTTTCAGCAGCACAGATACGCAGTATTTT.